Following are 22 T cell receptor beta chains from one sample sequenced in a study of T cell responses to AZD1222 COVID-19 vaccine. Assay used: immunoSEQ multiplex PCR; TCRdb lists only in-frame clones, some missing. This sample has 140,000 to 150,000 clones; approximately 92% occur once, and the top ten carry approximately 1.5%. The sequencing here drew on peripheral blood, taken on day 0 of AZD1222 vaccination. The receptors stem from an adult in good health.

The V and J genes are TRBV6-1 and TRBJ2-1; maybe TRBD1 (5 bases). The CDR3 totals 13 residues. Trimming shortened V by 3 bases and J by 15 bases, and 18 bases separated the two germline ends. Germline V gives CDR1 MNHNS, CDR2 SASEGT. The CDR3 sequence is CASSDLGPATLFF. CDR3 coding DNA: TGTGCCAGCAGTGACCTGGGGCCAGCAACTCTGTTCTTC.

Here the CDR3 reads CSVEEGGDTQYF. CDR3 DNA: TGCAGCGTTGAAGAAGGTGGAGATACGCAGTATTTT. V is TRBV29-1 and J is TRBJ2-3; D gene ambiguous. Between the trimmed V and J ends, which lost 0 bases and 5 bases, there was a span of 6 bases. Germline V gives CDR1 SQVTM, CDR2 ANQGSEA. The CDR3 covers 12 residues.

This sequence joins TRBV29-1 and TRBJ2-4; 10 bases line up with TRBD1. V lost 2 bases, J lost 9 bases, and 1 base stayed unmatched. Per germline, CDR1 SQVTM and CDR2 ANQGSEA. CDR3 size: 12 residues. The CDR3 sequence: CSVERTGGIQYF. The CDR3 nucleotides read TGCAGCGTTGAAAGGACAGGGGGCATTCAGTACTTC.

V is TRBV27 and J is TRBJ2-1, with D possibly being TRBD1 (6 bases). V was shortened by 4 bases and J by 8 bases, with 24 bases between the two germline ends. Looked up from germline, CDR1 is MNHEY and CDR2 is SMNVEV (reference sequence). The CDR3 length is 17 residues. This CDR3 reads CASSSTPRGLRYYEQFF. In DNA, the CDR3 is TGTGCCAGCAGTTCAACTCCAAGGGGGTTACGTTACTATGAGCAGTTCTTC.

The CDR3 is CASSSGRGISYEQYF. Written as DNA, the CDR3 is TGTGCCAGCAGCTCAGGACGGGGGATCTCCTACGAGCAGTACTTC. V usage is TRBV5-4 and J usage is TRBJ2-7; the D gene is possibly TRBD2 (6 bases). Germline-derived CDR1 and CDR2 are SGHNT and YYREEE (reference sequence). CDR3 size: 15 residues. V was shortened by 3 bases and J by 0 bases, with 13 bases between the two germline ends.

The V and J genes are TRBV24-1 and TRBJ2-2; D possibly corresponds to TRBD1 (6 bases). The ends were cut back, 4 bases at V and 1 base at J, with 15 bases in the middle. Germline CDR1 and CDR2: KGHDR and SFDVKD. The CDR3 is 17 residues long. CDR3 in DNA: TGTGCCACCAGTGAGTTTACCGGGACAAGGAACACCGGGGAGCTGTTTTTT. This codes for CATSEFTGTRNTGELFF.

This chain joins TRBV11-2 and TRBJ2-3; tentatively, D is TRBD1 (6 bases). The CDR3 has 14 residues. V lost 4 bases and J 4 bases, leaving 12 bases between the germline ends. From germline, CDR1 is SGHAT and CDR2 FQNNGV. CDR3 bases: TGTGCCAGCAGCTATCCCAGGGGCCCAGATACGCAGTATTTT. Protein sequence: CASSYPRGPDTQYF.

The chain combines TRBV30 with TRBJ1-1; a possible D gene is TRBD1 (6 bases). CDR1 GTSNPN and CDR2 SVGIG come from the germline V gene (reference sequence). The CDR3 runs 12 residues. V lost 0 bases to trimming and J lost 10 bases, with 12 bases between them. Here the CDR3 DNA reads TGTGCCTGGAGTGTAAGGGGGAAGTTAGCTTTCTTT. It codes for CAWSVRGKLAFF.

The chain uses TRBV4-2 and TRBJ2-5; no firm D call. CDR3 length equals 13 residues. Germline lookup yields CDR1 LGHNA and CDR2 YNFKEQ. Trimming pared 1 base from V and 7 bases from J, leaving 10 bases between. Here the CDR3 reads CASSQGRPGTQYF. CDR3 coding DNA: TGTGCCAGCAGCCAAGGGCGCCCTGGGACCCAGTACTTC.

The gene calls are TRBV21-1 and TRBJ2-3; the listed D gene, TRBD1, was not tested against the DNA. TRBV21-1 is a pseudogene. This CDR3 has 15 residues. CDR3 coding DNA: TGTGCCAGCAGCAAACTTTGGGCCAACACAGATACGCAGTATTTT. This encodes CASSKLWANTDTQYF.

The chain uses TRBV14 and TRBJ2-7; possible D gene TRBD2, 5 bases. Trimming took off 4 bases at V and 2 bases at J, with 12 bases between the two ends. The CDR3 length is 14 residues. Germline lookup yields CDR1 SGHDN and CDR2 FVKESK. This chain's CDR3 is CASSPWTATYEQYF. In DNA, the CDR3 is TGTGCCAGCAGCCCCTGGACTGCAACCTACGAGCAGTACTTC.

This rearrangement joins TRBV27 to TRBJ2-1, with 10 bases matching TRBD2. Trimming took 5 bases from V and 3 from J; bases not matched to a gene: 7. Germline CDR1 is MNHEY and CDR2 is SMNVEV (reference sequence). This CDR3 contains 16 residues. The CDR3 reads CASSPTLAGYYNEQFF. Written as DNA, the CDR3 is TGTGCCAGCAGTCCAACACTAGCGGGATACTACAATGAGCAGTTCTTC.

The genes are TRBV5-1 and TRBJ2-5, with D possibly matching TRBD1 (6 bases). CDR1 is SGHRS and CDR2 is YFSETQ in the germline V gene. CDR3 length: 15 residues. The V end lost 3 bases, the J end lost 2 bases, and 14 bases lay between the germline ends. The CDR3 spells CASSYVGDTQETQYF. CDR3 nucleotide sequence: TGCGCCAGCAGCTACGTGGGGGACACTCAAGAGACCCAGTACTTC.

The rearrangement links TRBV6-1 to TRBJ1-5; D is uncertain. The V end was cut by 1 base, the J end by 3 bases, with 10 bases between. This CDR3 comprises 15 residues. Germline CDR1 reads MNHNS; CDR2 reads SASEGT. DNA for the CDR3: TGTGCCAGCAGTGAAGACGGTCGGTCCAATCAGCCCCAGCATTTT. Protein sequence: CASSEDGRSNQPQHF.

The chain carries TRBV29-1 and TRBJ2-2; D not certain. The germline gives CDR1 SQVTM, CDR2 ANQGSEA. V was cut by 7 bases and J by 0 bases, with 12 bases left in between. The CDR3 totals 14 residues. CDR3 amino acids: CSARVSANTGELFF. CDR3 in DNA: TGCAGCGCTCGGGTGAGCGCGAACACCGGGGAGCTGTTTTTT.

The J gene is TRBJ2-1, the V gene TRBV25-1, with D tentatively TRBD2 (5 bases). This CDR3 is 14 amino acids long. V was trimmed by 6 bases and J by 0 bases, leaving 9 bases between them. Germline CDR1 reads MGHDK; CDR2 reads SYGVNS. The DNA for the CDR3 is TGTGCCAGCAGGTCGGGGAGCTCCTACAATGAGCAGTTCTTC. Translation: CASRSGSSYNEQFF. The complete variable domain, with remaining parts taken from reference TRBV25-1 and TRBJ2-1, reads EADIYQTPRYLVIGTGKKITLECSQTMGHDKMYWYQQDPGMELHLIHYSYGVNSTEKGDLSSESTVSRIRTEHFPLTLESARPSHTSQYLCASRSGSSYNEQFFGPGTRLTVL.

This clone was seen only once. V is TRBV6-1 and J is TRBJ2-7; possible D gene TRBD1, 6 bases. Trimming cost V 2 bases and J 3 bases, with 11 bases left between them. Germline values: CDR1 MNHNS, CDR2 SASEGT. The CDR3 spans 14 residues. This CDR3 is CASSEKGHFYEQYF. The CDR3 bases are TGTGCCAGCAGTGAAAAGGGACACTTCTACGAGCAGTACTTC.

This clone was picked up one time. The chain has TRBV28 and TRBJ1-2; TRBD1 matches 7 bases. There are 14 residues in the CDR3. The ends lost 2 bases at V and 6 bases at J; junction bases unmatched: 6. From germline, CDR1 is MDHEN and CDR2 SYDVKM. CDR3 sequence reads: CASSLLVTGHGYTF. The CDR3, as DNA: TGTGCCAGCAGTTTACTTGTGACAGGGCATGGCTACACCTTC.

The chain recombines TRBV6-5 with TRBJ1-1, with a tentative D call TRBD1 (5 bases). V lost 0 bases to trimming and J lost 3 bases, with 14 bases between them. In germline, CDR1 is MNHEY, CDR2 SVGAGI. The CDR3 runs to 16 residues. The CDR3 bases are TGTGCCAGCAGTTACTCGATTGAGGGGTCCGACACTGAAGCTTTCTTT. This codes for CASSYSIEGSDTEAFF.

V and J are TRBV9 and TRBJ2-1, with 9 bases aligning to TRBD2. Germline trimming cut 0 bases from V and 7 bases from J; bases unmatched to any gene: 8. CDR3 length: 16 amino acids. From germline, CDR1 is SGDLS and CDR2 YYNGEE. The CDR3 bases are TGTGCCAGCAGCGTAGAGCCCCGGCTAGCGGGAAATGAGCAGTTCTTC. This sequence encodes CASSVEPRLAGNEQFF.

This clone was counted a single time. V gene TRBV2 combines with J gene TRBJ1-2, with D hard to call. Per the germline V gene, CDR1 is SNHLY and CDR2 is FYNNEI. This CDR3 has 16 amino acids. Trimming left V 4 bases short and J 4 bases short, with 19 bases between. CDR3 bases: TGTGCCAGCAGTGTAAGGGAGGGTGGTCCTCCCTATGGCTACACCTTC. It encodes CASSVREGGPPYGYTF.

The CDR3 nucleotides read TGTGCCAGCAGTCCGCGACAAGGGAAAAGGGACTCTGGAAACACCATATATTTT. Its translation: CASSPRQGKRDSGNTIYF. The chain has TRBV28 and TRBJ1-3; no clear D gene. Between the trimmed V and J ends, which lost 5 bases and 0 bases, there was a span of 20 bases. Germline lookup yields CDR1 MDHEN and CDR2 SYDVKM. This CDR3 region has 18 residues.